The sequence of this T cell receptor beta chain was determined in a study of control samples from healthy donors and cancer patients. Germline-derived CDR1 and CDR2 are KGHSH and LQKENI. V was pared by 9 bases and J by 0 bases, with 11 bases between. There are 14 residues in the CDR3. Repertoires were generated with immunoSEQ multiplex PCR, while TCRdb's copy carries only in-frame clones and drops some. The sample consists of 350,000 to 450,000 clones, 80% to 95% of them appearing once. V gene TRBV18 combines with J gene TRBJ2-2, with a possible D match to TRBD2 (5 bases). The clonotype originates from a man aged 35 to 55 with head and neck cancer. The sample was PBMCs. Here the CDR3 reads CASTGTSNTGELFF. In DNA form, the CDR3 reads TGTGCCAGTACGGGAACCTCGAACACCGGGGAGCTGTTTTTT.